The sequence of this TCR beta chain was determined in a study of CD8 T cells in ankylosing spondylitis. This clonotype was seen a handful of times. Generation of TCR beta libraries employed quantitative 5'-RACE incorporating molecular barcodes. TCRdb re-derived calls from the 5' RACE reads in MiXCR, one entry per CDR3 protein. Among some 130,000 distinct CDR3 sequences listed, around 13% were seen once. The ends were cut back, 2 bases at V and 0 bases at J, with 8 bases in the middle. This CDR3 is 15 amino acids long. The germline V gene encodes CDR1 SEHNR and CDR2 FQNEAQ (reference sequence). Sequencing input: blood, either unsorted or a sorted T cell fraction (not recorded which). The chain combines TRBV7-9 with TRBJ1-5; D is ambiguous. The receptor comes from a female donor with ankylosing spondylitis or in good health (not recorded which). The CDR3 spells CASSLYGHSNQPQHF. The CDR3 DNA follows: TGTGCCAGCAGCTTATACGGGCATAGCAATCAGCCCCAGCATTTT.